This T cell receptor beta chain was captured by sequencing in a study of human T cells and chemical hapten exposure. CDR1 and CDR2 (germline): MNHNY, SVGAGI (reference sequence). The CDR3 covers 16 residues. Trimming took off 7 bases at V and 0 bases at J, with 16 bases between the two ends. TCRdb itself ran the 5' RACE reads through MiXCR, one entry per CDR3 protein. The table lists about 140,000 distinct CDR3 sequences, roughly 4.1% of them singletons. The starting material, unfractionated whole blood, was used for total RNA extraction. The sample holds many counts of this clonotype. This sequence joins TRBV6-6 and TRBJ1-5; D remains unclear. This clonotype was sampled from a female donor in good health. CDR3 coding DNA: TGTGCCAGCAATACGCCGACCGATTATAGCAATCAGCCCCAGCATTTT. This translates into CASNTPTDYSNQPQHF.